This T cell receptor (beta chain) is drawn from a study of cytomegalovirus exposure and HLA in healthy donors (dated by TCRdb to 2017 to 2019). At the level of the whole study: An earlier analysis of some 550 of the donors reported roughly 270 Gb of sequence data and approximately 110 million unique TCR beta sequences from roughly 180 million T cells. In the later analysis, no new phenotypic data were used to find candidate immune exposures; instead, reliance was placed on TCR beta sequences and their occurrence across donors. Alongside the repertoire data, information on donor age, sex, ethnicity and CMV serostatus was compiled. A later genetic analysis used genome-wide SNP genotypes for about 65% of the 666 donors, treating that subset as a discovery cohort. Every repertoire in the discovery cohort had been generated on one and the same sequencing platform. The study was designed to test whether signatures of past pathogen exposure could be identified by cataloging public T cell receptors. To predict cytomegalovirus infection status, the study combined high-throughput TCR immunosequencing, statistical association of individual TCRs with disease status, and machine learning. The number of typed donors differed by locus: roughly 620-630 for A, B, C, DRB1 and DQB1; approximately 520 for DQA1; over 600 for DPA1; and some 470 for DPB1. HLA typing covered class I and class II loci at four-digit resolution. Roughly 290 gigabases of sequencing data and around 85 million unique TCR sequences made up an early release that covered roughly 670 HLA-typed donors. Among 398 genotyped donors of the cohort, an average of about 240,000 unique TCR beta nucleotide sequences was sequenced per donor, of which about 18% were non-productive. Along with the roughly 670-subject first cohort, a separate validation cohort of around 120 different subjects was used. To decide whether each TCR beta V gene segment behaved as functional or pseudogenic, an earlier analysis of fewer than 750 of the donors relied on high-throughput TCR beta sequencing. Of the approximately 400 genotyped donors, over 65% fell in the genetic ancestry cluster associated with self-reported Caucasian donors. Because of strong linkage in the cohort, 4 to 6 DR-DQ haplotypes were treated as single units for association and clustering. The T cell repertoires of around 670 subjects were profiled by immunosequencing and related to cytomegalovirus serostatus. A later analysis re-examined previously published TCR beta repertoires from about 670 donors and added high-resolution HLA genotyping to investigate patterns of TCR occurrence.

To note about this clone: No cognate antigen has been identified for it. No much larger clone is present one base from it, and per-base qualities are unavailable.

The method behind the library was the immunoSEQ multiplex PCR assay. For the multiplex PCR, a mixture combining 60 forward primers for TCR Vbeta segments and 13 reverse primers for TCR Jbeta segments was used. A multiplex PCR assay on genomic DNA amplified the CDR3 region of rearranged TCR beta genes. On the Illumina HiSeq System, the amplified TCR beta libraries were sequenced as 87-base-pair reads. The published analysis was carried out like this. A later analysis tallied roughly 80 million unique TCR beta chains across the 700 or so repertoires, and some 10 million of those chains were shared by two or more donors. A nearest-neighbor algorithm error-corrected the raw reads and collapsed the reads into unique sequences, merging closely related sequences to remove PCR and sequencing errors. CDR3 sequences were aligned to IMGT reference sequences to assign V, D and J gene segments. Each retained sequence needed at least a six-nucleotide match to both a V gene segment and a J gene segment. A rearrangement was called productive if the CDR3 had no stop codons and remained in frame with V and J, and every other rearrangement was called non-productive. CDR3 was defined by IMGT convention, running from the second conserved V-encoded cysteine to the conserved J-encoded phenylalanine. The earlier analysis of a few hundred of the donors excluded any sequence lacking an unambiguous match to a single V gene segment. In an earlier analysis of 587 of the donors, V segments were called functional above 56.7% productive rearrangements and were called segregating when the between-donor standard deviation exceeded 5%. A statistical classification framework was developed to diagnose cytomegalovirus status using the catalog of TCR beta chain sequences. A later analysis assigned V and J genes by comparing TCR nucleotide sequences with IMGT/GENE-DB human TR gene sequences. A later analysis assigned CDR3 sequences and most-parsimonious VDJ recombination scenarios with the TCRdist pipeline. In a later analysis, each TCR beta chain was defined by its CDR3 amino acid sequence together with its V-gene family, and reads without a unique V-gene family were excluded. As a way to deal with suspected cross-contamination and a sequencing artifact, a later analysis dropped 450 to 600 nucleotide sequences that were highly shared and had low generation probability. In a later analysis, a clonal expansion index for each public chain was calculated from normalized within-repertoire ranks of inferred template counts. Generation probabilities in a later analysis came from a VDJ recombination model fitted to out-of-frame rearrangements, and those results were checked against IGoR. Hypergeometric tests were used in a later analysis to score TCR-TCR, TCR-HLA and TCR-CMV co-occurrence, with a repertoire-size bias correction applied to the TCR pairs. A later analysis estimated false discovery rates by permuting HLA or CMV assignments 20 times. In a later analysis, co-occurring TCRs were grouped using DBSCAN, with TCRdist sequence similarity added in when clustering inside HLA-allele-positive subsets. For co-occurrence clustering, repertoires with fewer than 30,000 or more than 120,000 public chains were excluded, along with about five repertoires with anomalous nucleotide sharing. As stored in TCRdb, this immuneACCESS dataset retains in-frame rearrangements with V and J assigned. A fraction of the clones does not appear; measured against another copy, unresolved V genes explain less than half of the discrepancy, and the remainder lacks a known reason. V and J calls and clone size are copied from that table; D and trimming were computed from the DNA. In all, the sample holds under 200,000 clones, and around 79% of those were seen once. Jointly, the top ten make up 6% to 8% of the sample.

After removal of 0 bases from V and 3 bases from J, the junction retains 5 bases not matched to a gene. CDR1 and CDR2 (SGHRS, YFSETQ) derive from the germline V gene. From the cysteine up to the phenylalanine, the CDR3 has a length of 15 residues. The retained sequence is limited to the CDR3, 45 bases, with the frame set at the first base. The cohort comprised hundreds of healthy bone marrow donors. At the time of sampling, all cohort members were nominally healthy, though unrecorded immune exposures were likely present. The donor tested CMV seropositive and was one of the 289 seropositive cohort members. A peripheral blood sample was collected from each donor, and TCR beta sequencing was performed on peripheral blood mononuclear cells. The Qiagen DNeasy Blood Extraction Kit was used to extract genomic DNA from the blood cell samples. The paper's findings and limits, for the study overall: HLA typing was unavailable for some donors at each locus, so association tests used only the typed subset. Cytomegalovirus status was reported to be diagnosed by the classifier with high specificity and sensitivity in both the original and validation cohorts. The cohort was sequenced for TCR beta chains only, and without alpha or paired-chain data the features that could be detected were limited. A total of about 180 TCR beta chains were listed by the study as associated with cytomegalovirus. The sequencing pipeline was judged likely to have produced a cluster of highly shared sequence variants as a technical artifact. Most TCR sequences were observed very rarely across donors, whereas some public TCRs were present in many individuals. Because counts were too low, 15 to 20 rarely observed V segments, including chromosome 9 orphons, were excluded from the earlier analysis of 587 of the donors. Immune exposure information for the cohort was limited to CMV serostatus. A few of the identified cytomegalovirus-associated TCR beta chains were confirmed in vitro to be specific for cytomegalovirus antigens. In a later analysis, 16,951 TCR beta sequences were associated with specific HLA alleles at a false discovery rate of 0.05. An earlier analysis of 587 of the donors showed that most TCR beta V segments appeared in productive rearrangements either about 87% or about 30% of the time, which broadly matched IMGT annotations. It was suggested by the authors that the approach could potentially be generalized to other disease states and immunological phenotypes. Compared with the approximately 720-donor mean, donors in an Asian-associated ancestry cluster had fewer N-insertions in productive TCRs, according to a later genetic analysis. A later analysis found that HLA-associated TCR beta chains were more clonally expanded and had lower generation probabilities than equally common non-associated chains. Several of the top co-occurrence clusters appeared to be linked to parvovirus B19, influenza, CMV and Epstein-Barr virus, according to a later analysis. A further reported finding was that TCR beta sequences accurately predicted the HLA-A and HLA-B alleles for most subjects in the first cohort. According to a later analysis, TCR association rates differed among HLA loci, with DRB1 alleles showing the most associated TCRs and HLA-C alleles showing the fewest. The 87-base-pair reads could not distinguish some IMGT-functional V segments, including TRBV6-2 and TRBV6-3, so those segments were excluded. Assigning TCR associations to individual alleles was difficult when HLA alleles, especially DR and DQ, strongly co-occurred. Correlated functional status among segregating V segments might reflect linkage disequilibrium, but an unknown experimental factor could not be ruled out. A later analysis found that most CMV-associated TCR beta chains appeared HLA-restricted, with HLA associations seemingly driven largely by CMV exposure. V-gene and J-gene trimming of TCR beta chains was associated with a missense DCLRE1C variant in a later genetic analysis, and the association was replicated in an independent cohort. Sequencing depth was assumed to be roughly uniform across donors in the presence/absence analyses, though that assumption may not hold.

This sequence uses TRBV5-1 and TRBJ1-1; TRBD1 lines up with 7 middle nucleotides. The source material was PBMCs. The TCR sequence derives from a male donor in good health and CMV-seropositive. The DNA sequence is TGCGCCAGCAGCTTGGTAGGCAGGGGGGACACTGAAGCTTTCTTT. This yields the protein CASSLVGRGDTEAFF.